The rows below give T cell receptor beta chains drawn from one sample of a study of T cells after yellow fever vaccination. TCRdb reprocessed the 5' RACE reads with MiXCR, giving one entry per CDR3 protein. Of hundreds of thousands of distinct CDR3 sequences detected, roughly 4.3% appear once; the ten largest clones hold 20% to 25%. This material consisted of PBMCs, taken 5 days after the yellow fever booster vaccination. The receptor set was obtained from a man between 18 and 35 years old who received the YFV17D yellow fever vaccine. The CDR3 runs from the conserved cysteine through the conserved F or W. D genes are given only for firm matches. Rows give clone size only sometimes, using once, few, many, or a class for an expanded clone.

V	D	J	size	DNA	CDR3
TRBV4-1	.	TRBJ1-1	few	TGCGCCAGCAGCCCCCCGGCAACAGGGCGGGGGGACACTGAAGCTTTCTTT	CASSPPATGRGDTEAFF
TRBV7-6	TRBD1	TRBJ1-3	.	TGTGCCAGCAGCATGACAGGGCCTGGAAACACCATATATTTT	CASSMTGPGNTIYF
TRBV6-6	.	TRBJ2-3	few	TGTGCCAGCAGTGCCGACAGGGTCAGCGGGGGAGGGGATACGCAGTATTTT	CASSADRVSGGGDTQYF
TRBV29-1	.	TRBJ2-1	.	TGCAGCGCCCGGGACTCTTATTACAATGAGCAGTTCTTC	CSARDSYYNEQFF
TRBV20-1	.	TRBJ2-5	few	TGCAGTGTTAGGGGGGAGGGGACCCAGTACTTC	CSVRGEGTQYF
TRBV5-1	.	TRBJ2-3	few	TGCGCCAGCAGCTTGGAGGGGGATACAGATACGCAGTATTTT	CASSLEGDTDTQYF
TRBV6-5	TRBD2	TRBJ2-3	.	TGTGCCAGCATGAGGGAGCGGGGGGCCTCCTCCACCCCACGGACAGATACGCAGTATTTT	CASMRERGASSTPRTDTQYF
TRBV10-3	.	TRBJ1-2	many	TGTGCCATCAGTGAGTCCGGACAGCTAGCCTATGGCTACACCTTC	CAISESGQLAYGYTF
TRBV11-2	.	TRBJ1-5	few	TGTGCCAGCAGCTTCGGGGGTCGAGGACAGCCCCAGCATTTT	CASSFGGRGQPQHF
TRBV30	.	TRBJ1-1	few	TGTGCCTGGGGACGGGTCAACACTGAAGCTTTCTTT	CAWGRVNTEAFF
TRBV12-5	.	TRBJ2-3	many	TGTGCTAGTGGTTCTTCGGGGGCTGATACGCAGTATTTT	CASGSSGADTQYF
TRBV5-6	.	TRBJ2-3	few	TGTGCCAGCAGCCCTTGGACAGACGACACAGATACGCAGTATTTT	CASSPWTDDTDTQYF
TRBV20-1	TRBD2	TRBJ2-1	.	TGCAGTGCTACGTCCAGCGGGGAGCTATTTGTCCACAATGAGCAGTTCTTC	CSATSSGELFVHNEQFF
TRBV21-1	.	TRBJ2-7	.	TGTGCCAGCAGCAAAGAGCGCGGGGGGGCCAACGAGCAGTACTTC	CASSKERGGANEQYF
TRBV29-1	.	TRBJ2-3	many	TGCAGCGTTGAAGGACAGGGCACAGATACGCAGTATTTT	CSVEGQGTDTQYF